Listed below are T cell receptor beta chains from one sample, sequenced in a study of T-cell memory formation after mild COVID-19. TCRdb ran MiXCR on the 5' RACE reads and lists one entry per CDR3 protein. In the table there are almost 550,000 distinct CDR3 sequences, just over 20% of which are singletons. Sequenced sample: PBMCs or a T cell subset sorted from them (not recorded which). Receptors were obtained from an adult woman who had mild COVID-19 (a few samples of this study predate the infection). Cell type and time point are not known. The CDR3 runs from the conserved cysteine through the conserved F or W. The D gene is left open where the match is weak. A row's size may be missing; if present it is once, few, many or a size class.

D,size,J,length,V,CDR3,DNA
TRBD2,few,TRBJ2-3,18,TRBV24-1,CATGTGTSGGLSTDTQYF,TGTGCCACCGGGACCGGGACTAGCGGGGGACTCAGCACAGATACGCAGTATTTT
-,many,TRBJ2-5,15,TRBV20-1,CSATPLRGGAPGQYF,TGCAGTGCTACGCCCCTCCGCGGGGGCGCACCCGGACAGTACTTC
-,many,TRBJ2-3,13,TRBV13,CASSLSGADTQYF,TGTGCCAGCAGCTTATCGGGGGCAGATACGCAGTATTTT
-,-,TRBJ2-7,14,TRBV5-6,CASSLGESTYEQYF,TGTGCCAGCAGCTTGGGAGAGTCAACCTACGAGCAGTACTTC
-,-,TRBJ2-1,14,TRBV20-1,CSAHSPGRRNEQFF,TGCAGTGCTCACTCCCCGGGACGAAGAAATGAGCAGTTCTTC
-,-,TRBJ1-6,13,TRBV6-6,CASSHLANSPLHF,TGTGCCAGCAGCCACCTCGCGAATTCACCCCTCCACTTT
TRBD2,-,TRBJ2-1,18,TRBV7-9,CASSTGAPLAGDGSEQFF,TGTGCCAGCAGCACAGGAGCCCCTCTAGCGGGAGATGGGTCGGAGCAGTTCTTC
-,few,TRBJ1-2,14,TRBV18,CASSLGRGDYGYTF,TGTGCCAGCTCACTGGGACGGGGTGACTATGGCTACACCTTC
-,-,TRBJ1-1,16,TRBV11-2,CASSLINRASSREAFF,TGTGCCAGCAGCTTGATTAACAGGGCTTCAAGCCGTGAAGCTTTCTTT
-,-,TRBJ2-2,17,TRBV7-6,CASSLEVAGTGVGELFF,TGTGCCAGCAGCTTAGAGGTGGCGGGGACCGGAGTGGGGGAGCTGTTTTTT
-,-,TRBJ2-6,15,TRBV6-1,CATPPTSSGANVLTF,TGTGCCACCCCACCGACAAGCTCTGGGGCCAACGTCCTGACTTTC